A selection of T cell receptor beta chains follows, all from one sample in a study of T-cell memory formation after mild COVID-19. A single record per CDR3 protein comes from TCRdb applying MiXCR to the 5' RACE reads. The table has roughly 400,000 distinct CDR3 sequences, about 24% seen once. The sequencing sample was made of PBMCs or a T cell subset sorted from them (not recorded which). The receptors come from an adult woman who had mild COVID-19 (a few samples of this study predate the infection). Cell type and time point are not known. CDR3s include the opening cysteine and the closing phenylalanine or tryptophan. D genes are given only for firm matches. Clone size appears in some rows only: once, few, many, or a class for an expanded clone.

J gene | clone size | CDR3 length | V gene | D gene | CDR3 protein | CDR3 DNA
TRBJ2-7 | many | 14 | TRBV7-9 | TRBD2 | CASSGTSGSLEQYF | TGTGCCAGCAGCGGGACTAGCGGGAGTCTCGAGCAGTACTTC
TRBJ2-1 | - | 15 | TRBV19 | TRBD2 | CASSTGTSYHNEQFF | TGTGCCAGTAGTACCGGGACTAGTTACCACAATGAGCAGTTCTTC
TRBJ2-5 | few | 15 | TRBV6-6 | TRBD1 | CASSYRDRDFETQYF | TGTGCCAGCAGTTACCGGGACAGGGATTTTGAGACCCAGTACTTC
TRBJ2-1 | - | 15 | TRBV7-6 | - | CASRDGVSSYNEQFF | TGTGCCAGCAGGGATGGGGTCAGCTCCTACAATGAGCAGTTCTTC
TRBJ2-6 | few | 14 | TRBV7-9 | - | CASSPDLWANVLTF | TGTGCCAGCAGCCCCGACCTCTGGGCCAACGTCCTGACTTTC
TRBJ1-5 | - | 14 | TRBV6-5 | - | CASSYSGRSQPQHF | TGTGCCAGCAGTTACTCAGGGAGGAGTCAGCCCCAGCATTTT
TRBJ2-2 | - | 15 | TRBV20-1 | - | CSSLKRGTDTGELFF | TGCAGTTCCTTAAAACGGGGGACGGACACCGGGGAGCTGTTTTTT
TRBJ2-7 | few | 12 | TRBV29-1 | TRBD1 | CSFWTGNYEQYF | TGCAGCTTCTGGACAGGGAACTACGAGCAGTACTTC
TRBJ2-1 | - | 15 | TRBV12-3/TRBV12-4 | TRBD2 | CASSHPGRGANEQFF | TGTGCCAGCAGTCACCCAGGGCGGGGGGCCAATGAGCAGTTCTTC
TRBJ2-1 | once | 14 | TRBV7-8 | - | CASSLRGPYNEQFF | TGTGCCAGCAGCCTCAGGGGTCCCTACAATGAGCAGTTCTTC
TRBJ2-1 | - | 20 | TRBV12-3/TRBV12-4 | TRBD2 | CASTKVGTSGSNSSYNEQFF | TGTGCCAGCACCAAAGTAGGGACTAGCGGGAGTAATTCGTCTTACAATGAGCAGTTCTTC
TRBJ1-1 | - | 15 | TRBV7-2 | - | CASSAQGLGGTEAFF | TGTGCCAGCAGCGCGCAAGGGTTGGGGGGCACTGAAGCTTTCTTT
TRBJ2-5 | - | 16 | TRBV6-5 | TRBD2 | CASSLRASGEQETQYF | TGTGCCAGCAGTTTGAGGGCTAGCGGCGAACAAGAGACCCAGTACTTC
TRBJ2-7 | - | 15 | TRBV20-1 | - | CSATPGAQLLYEQYF | TGCAGTGCTACTCCGGGGGCACAGCTCCTCTACGAGCAGTACTTC
TRBJ2-1 | few | 17 | TRBV4-1 | TRBD2 | CASSHGVGTSLYNEQFF | TGCGCCAGCAGCCACGGAGTGGGGACTAGCCTCTACAATGAGCAGTTCTTC
TRBJ1-1 | few | 15 | TRBV7-2 | - | CASSLALTLNTEAFF | TGTGCCAGCAGCTTAGCACTCACACTGAACACTGAAGCTTTCTTT
TRBJ1-2 | - | 14 | TRBV12-3/TRBV12-4 | - | CASSLAPGTYGYTF | TGTGCCAGCAGTTTAGCCCCAGGGACCTATGGCTACACCTTC
TRBJ2-1 | - | 15 | TRBV14 | - | CASSQARHTYNEQFF | TGTGCCAGCAGCCAAGCTAGACATACCTACAATGAGCAGTTCTTC
TRBJ2-1 | - | 14 | TRBV9 | - | CASSVGRGNNEQFF | TGTGCCAGCAGCGTAGGTCGCGGTAACAATGAGCAGTTCTTC
TRBJ2-2 | - | 15 | TRBV21-1 | - | CASSKGGANTGELFF | TGTGCCAGCAGCAAAGGGGGGGCGAACACCGGGGAGCTGTTTTTT
TRBJ2-3 | - | 15 | TRBV27 | - | CASSPREGLTDTQYF | TGTGCCAGCAGTCCCAGGGAAGGCCTCACAGATACGCAGTATTTT
TRBJ2-1 | few | 16 | TRBV19 | - | CASSSSGRGSYNEQFF | TGTGCCAGTAGTAGTTCAGGGAGGGGGTCCTACAATGAGCAGTTCTTC
TRBJ2-2 | - | 19 | TRBV13 | TRBD1 | CASSIQGGFVGSNTGELFF | TGTGCCAGCAGCATACAAGGGGGCTTTGTCGGATCGAACACCGGGGAGCTGTTTTTT
TRBJ1-4 | - | 15 | TRBV7-9 | TRBD1 | CASSSPGQGREKLFF | TGTGCCAGCAGCTCCCCGGGACAGGGGAGAGAAAAACTGTTTTTT
TRBJ2-1 | - | 15 | TRBV29-1 | TRBD2 | CSVPRVAGGPREQFF | TGCAGCGTCCCGAGGGTGGCGGGGGGGCCCCGGGAGCAGTTCTTC
TRBJ2-7 | few | 13 | TRBV24-1 | TRBD1 | CATGTGGIDEQYF | TGTGCCACCGGGACAGGGGGAATCGACGAGCAGTACTTC
TRBJ2-1 | few | 14 | TRBV5-1 | TRBD1 | CASSQGTGGNEQFF | TGCGCCAGCAGTCAAGGGACAGGGGGCAATGAGCAGTTCTTC
TRBJ2-7 | - | 15 | TRBV7-3 | - | CASSPQSGPPYEQYF | TGTGCCAGCAGCCCCCAAAGCGGGCCCCCCTACGAGCAGTACTTC
TRBJ1-5 | few | 14 | TRBV4-2 | TRBD1 | CASSKDRASQPQHF | TGTGCCAGCAGCAAGGACAGGGCCAGTCAGCCCCAGCATTTT
TRBJ2-3 | - | 15 | TRBV7-3 | - | CASSLGGQSTDTQYF | TGTGCCAGCAGCTTAGGGGGGCAGAGCACAGATACGCAGTATTTT
TRBJ2-5 | few | 15 | TRBV7-9 | - | CASSFLRTPGETQYF | TGTGCCAGCAGCTTCCTCAGAACCCCCGGGGAGACCCAGTACTTC
TRBJ1-5 | few | 14 | TRBV12-3/TRBV12-4 | - | CASSPGTRHQPQHF | TGTGCCAGCAGCCCTGGGACCCGGCATCAGCCCCAGCATTTT
TRBJ2-7 | few | 17 | TRBV6-2/TRBV6-3 | TRBD2 | CASSYSVTGTSSYEQYF | TGTGCCAGCAGTTACTCAGTGACCGGGACTAGCTCGTACGAGCAGTACTTC
TRBJ2-3 | - | 16 | TRBV6-5 | TRBD2 | CASSYSSGGGTDTQYF | TGTGCCAGCAGTTACTCCAGCGGGGGAGGCACAGATACGCAGTATTTT
TRBJ2-7 | many | 14 | TRBV5-1 | TRBD1 | CASSLGTGGYEQYF | TGTGCCAGCAGCTTAGGGACAGGGGGCTACGAGCAGTACTTC
TRBJ1-2 | - | 15 | TRBV9 | - | CASSVARDENYGYTF | TGTGCCAGCAGCGTAGCGAGGGACGAGAACTATGGCTACACCTTC
TRBJ1-2 | - | 14 | TRBV6-5 | - | CASSYSNSGYGYTF | TGTGCCAGCAGTTACTCCAATAGTGGGTATGGCTACACCTTC
TRBJ2-6 | - | 18 | TRBV6-6 | TRBD1 | CASLRSGTAISGANVLTF | TGTGCCAGCTTACGCTCCGGGACAGCGATCTCTGGGGCCAACGTCCTGACTTTC
TRBJ2-7 | few | 14 | TRBV20-1 | TRBD1 | CSAREAGGLYEQYF | TGCAGTGCTAGAGAGGCAGGGGGCCTCTACGAGCAGTACTTC
TRBJ1-6 | few | 9 | TRBV2 | - | CASGGPLHF | TGTGCCAGCGGTGGCCCCCTCCACTTT
TRBJ1-1 | - | 15 | TRBV7-9 | - | CASSLGVGRNTEAFF | TGTGCCAGCAGCTTAGGGGTCGGACGGAACACTGAAGCTTTCTTT
TRBJ2-7 | few | 17 | TRBV13 | TRBD2 | CASSSGTSGVGKDEQYF | TGTGCCAGCAGCTCAGGGACTAGCGGGGTGGGTAAGGACGAGCAGTACTTC
TRBJ1-1 | - | 13 | TRBV27 | - | CASSLGRRTEAFF | TGTGCCAGCAGCCTAGGTAGGAGGACTGAAGCTTTCTTT
TRBJ2-7 | - | 16 | TRBV6-2/TRBV6-3 | TRBD1 | CASSSPRTGSSYEQYF | TGTGCCAGCAGTTCCCCCCGGACAGGGAGCTCCTACGAGCAGTACTTC
TRBJ2-1 | - | 16 | TRBV24-1 | TRBD1 | CATSDVTGASYNEQFF | TGTGCCACCAGTGACGTCACAGGGGCGTCCTACAATGAGCAGTTCTTC
TRBJ2-5 | - | 15 | TRBV7-8 | TRBD2 | CASSQPAAGGETQYF | TGTGCCAGCAGCCAGCCAGCTGCCGGGGGGGAGACCCAGTACTTC
TRBJ1-2 | - | 13 | TRBV6-1 | - | CASSVREAYGYTF | TGTGCCAGCAGTGTGCGGGAGGCCTATGGCTACACCTTC
TRBJ1-1 | - | 13 | TRBV6-5 | - | CASSYSTETEAFF | TGTGCCAGCAGTTACTCGACAGAGACTGAAGCTTTCTTT
TRBJ2-2 | few | 13 | TRBV7-6 | - | CASSIQGTGELFF | TGTGCCAGCAGCATACAGGGAACCGGGGAGCTGTTTTTT
TRBJ2-1 | - | 16 | TRBV7-2 | TRBD2 | CASSLIGGRADNEQFF | TGTGCCAGCAGCTTAATAGGCGGGAGGGCCGACAATGAGCAGTTCTTC
TRBJ2-5 | many | 12 | TRBV30 | - | CAWAYGQETQYF | TGTGCCTGGGCGTACGGCCAAGAGACCCAGTACTTC
TRBJ1-1 | few | 13 | TRBV12-3/TRBV12-4 | - | CASSDRINTEAFF | TGTGCCAGCAGCGACAGGATTAACACTGAAGCTTTCTTT
TRBJ2-7 | - | 16 | TRBV18 | TRBD1 | CASSPPYGTGAYEQYF | TGTGCCAGCTCACCACCATACGGGACAGGGGCCTACGAGCAGTACTTC
TRBJ2-2 | - | 14 | TRBV12-3/TRBV12-4 | - | CASSFRGAVGELFF | TGTGCCAGCAGTTTCCGGGGGGCGGTCGGGGAGCTGTTTTTT
TRBJ1-2 | - | 16 | TRBV4-3 | TRBD1 | CASSRWTGELVHGYTF | TGCGCCAGCAGCCGCTGGACAGGGGAATTGGTGCATGGCTACACCTTC